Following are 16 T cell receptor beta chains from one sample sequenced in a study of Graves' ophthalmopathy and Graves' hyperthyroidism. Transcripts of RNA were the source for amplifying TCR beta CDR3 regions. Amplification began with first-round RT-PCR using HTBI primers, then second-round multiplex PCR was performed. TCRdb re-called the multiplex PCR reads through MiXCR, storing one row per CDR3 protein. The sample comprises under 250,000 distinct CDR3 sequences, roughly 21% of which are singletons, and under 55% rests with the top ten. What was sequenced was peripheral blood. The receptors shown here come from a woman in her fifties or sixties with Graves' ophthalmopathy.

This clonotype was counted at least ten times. The CDR3 loop reads CAISEPDRGTSDTEAFF. In nucleotides, the CDR3 is TGTGCCATCAGTGAGCCGGACAGAGGAACTTCGGACACTGAAGCTTTCTTT. The J gene is TRBJ1-1, the V gene TRBV10-3, with D tentatively TRBD1 (6 bases). Trimming cost V 2 bases and J 3 bases, with 19 bases left between them. The CDR3 is 17 residues long. Per germline, CDR1 ENHRY and CDR2 SYGVKD.

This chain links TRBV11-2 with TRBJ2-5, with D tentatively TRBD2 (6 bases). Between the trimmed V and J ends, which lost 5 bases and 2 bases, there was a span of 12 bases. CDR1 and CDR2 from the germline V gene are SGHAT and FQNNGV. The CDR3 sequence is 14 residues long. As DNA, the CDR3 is TGTGCCAGCAGCACGCGGGACCCTCAAGAGACCCAGTACTTC. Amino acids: CASSTRDPQETQYF.

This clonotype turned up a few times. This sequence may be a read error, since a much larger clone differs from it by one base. The CDR3 DNA reads as TGTGCCAGCAGTGTGACTAACTGTGGCTACACCTTC. It specifies CASSVTNCGYTF. The chain is built from TRBV6-1 and TRBJ1-2; D gene uncertain. Germline V gene lookup returns CDR1 MNHNS and CDR2 SASEGT. This CDR3 comprises 12 residues.

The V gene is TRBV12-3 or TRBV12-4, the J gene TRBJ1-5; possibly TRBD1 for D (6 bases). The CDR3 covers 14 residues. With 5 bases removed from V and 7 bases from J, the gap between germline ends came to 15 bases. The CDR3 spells CASSEHRVEQPQHF. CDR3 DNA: TGTGCCAGCAGTGAACACAGGGTAGAACAGCCCCAGCATTTT.

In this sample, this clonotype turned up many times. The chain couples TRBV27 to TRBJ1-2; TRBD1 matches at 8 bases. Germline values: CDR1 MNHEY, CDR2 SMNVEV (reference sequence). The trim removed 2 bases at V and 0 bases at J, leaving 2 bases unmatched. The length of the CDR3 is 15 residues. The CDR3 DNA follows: TGTGCCAGCAGTTTACACAGGGGGGCTAACTATGGCTACACCTTC. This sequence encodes CASSLHRGANYGYTF.

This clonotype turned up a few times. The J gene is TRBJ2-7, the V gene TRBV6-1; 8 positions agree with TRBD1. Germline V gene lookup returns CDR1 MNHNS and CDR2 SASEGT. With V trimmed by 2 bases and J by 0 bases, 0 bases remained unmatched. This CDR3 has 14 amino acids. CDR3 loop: CASSEQGASYEQYF. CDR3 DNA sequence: TGTGCCAGCAGTGAACAGGGGGCCTCCTACGAGCAGTACTTC.

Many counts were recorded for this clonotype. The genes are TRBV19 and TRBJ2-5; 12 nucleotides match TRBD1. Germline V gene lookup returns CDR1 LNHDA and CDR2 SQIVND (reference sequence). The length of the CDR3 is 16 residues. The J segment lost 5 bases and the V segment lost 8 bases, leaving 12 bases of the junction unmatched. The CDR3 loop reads CASASGTGGPLETQYF. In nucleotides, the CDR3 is TGTGCCAGTGCCTCCGGGACAGGGGGCCCCCTTGAGACCCAGTACTTC.

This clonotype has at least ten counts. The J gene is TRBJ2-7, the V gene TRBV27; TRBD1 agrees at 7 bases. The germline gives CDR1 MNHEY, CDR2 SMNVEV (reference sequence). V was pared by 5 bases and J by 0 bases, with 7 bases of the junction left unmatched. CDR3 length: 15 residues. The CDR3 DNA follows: TGTGCCAGCAGTCACAGGGGCCTCAGCTCCTACGAGCAGTACTTC. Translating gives CASSHRGLSSYEQYF.

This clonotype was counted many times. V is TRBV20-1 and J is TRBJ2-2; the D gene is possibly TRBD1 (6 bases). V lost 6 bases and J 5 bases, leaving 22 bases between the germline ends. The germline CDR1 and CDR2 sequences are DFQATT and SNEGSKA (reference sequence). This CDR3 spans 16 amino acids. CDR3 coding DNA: TGCAGTGCGACGGACAGAGGGGAGCTAACAACCGGGGAGCTGTTTTTT. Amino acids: CSATDRGELTTGELFF.

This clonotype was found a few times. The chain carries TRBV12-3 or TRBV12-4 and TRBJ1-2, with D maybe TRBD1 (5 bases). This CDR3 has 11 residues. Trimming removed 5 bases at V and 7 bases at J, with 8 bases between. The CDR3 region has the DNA TGTGCCAGCAGTCCAGGGAGTGGCTACACCTTC. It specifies CASSPGSGYTF.

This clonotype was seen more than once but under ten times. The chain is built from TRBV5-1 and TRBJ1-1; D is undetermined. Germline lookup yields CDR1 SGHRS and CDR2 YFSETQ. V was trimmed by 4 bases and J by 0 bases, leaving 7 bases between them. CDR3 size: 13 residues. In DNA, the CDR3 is TGCGCCAGCAGCCTCATGATGAACACTGAAGCTTTCTTT. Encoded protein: CASSLMMNTEAFF.

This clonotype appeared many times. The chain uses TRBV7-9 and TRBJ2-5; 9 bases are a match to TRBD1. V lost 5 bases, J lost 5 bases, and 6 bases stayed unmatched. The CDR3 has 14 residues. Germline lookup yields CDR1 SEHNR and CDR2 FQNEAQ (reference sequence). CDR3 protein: CASSRDREWETQYF. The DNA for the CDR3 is TGTGCCAGCAGCCGGGACAGGGAGTGGGAGACCCAGTACTTC.

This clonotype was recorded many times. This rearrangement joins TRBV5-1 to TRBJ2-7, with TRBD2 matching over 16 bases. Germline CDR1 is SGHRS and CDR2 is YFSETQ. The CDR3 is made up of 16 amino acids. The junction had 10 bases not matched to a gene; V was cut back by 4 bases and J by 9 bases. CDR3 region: CASSPGLAGGRRAQYF. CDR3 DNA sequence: TGCGCCAGCAGCCCGGGACTAGCGGGAGGGAGAAGAGCGCAGTACTTC.

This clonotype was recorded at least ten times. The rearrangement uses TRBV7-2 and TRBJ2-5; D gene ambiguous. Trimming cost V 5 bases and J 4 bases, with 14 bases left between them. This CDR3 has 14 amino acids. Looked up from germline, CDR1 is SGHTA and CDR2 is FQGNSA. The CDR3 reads CASSINREPETQYF. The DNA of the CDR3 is TGTGCCAGCAGCATAAACCGTGAACCAGAGACCCAGTACTTC. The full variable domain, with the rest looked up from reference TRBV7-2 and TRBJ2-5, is GAGVSQSPSNKVTEKGKDVELRCDPISGHTALYWYRQSLGQGLEFLIYFQGNSAPDKSGLPSDRFSAERTGGSVSTLTIQRTQQEDSAVYLCASSINREPETQYFGPGTRLLVL.

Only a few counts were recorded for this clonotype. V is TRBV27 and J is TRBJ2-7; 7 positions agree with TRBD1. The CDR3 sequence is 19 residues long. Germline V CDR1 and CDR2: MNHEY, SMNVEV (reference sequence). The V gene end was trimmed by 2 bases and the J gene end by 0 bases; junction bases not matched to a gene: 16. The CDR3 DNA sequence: TGTGCCAGCAGTTTAACTCGAATGGGGGTGACAGGGTTCTCCTACGAGCAGTACTTC. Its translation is CASSLTRMGVTGFSYEQYF.

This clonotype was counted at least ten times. CDR3 in amino acids: CASSIGGGRNIQYF. CDR3 coding DNA: TGTGCCAGTAGTATAGGGGGGGGCAGAAACATTCAGTACTTC. The chain links TRBV19 to TRBJ2-4; a weak D match, TRBD2 (7 bases). Trimming stripped 1 base from V and 6 bases from J, with 10 bases between. The CDR3 totals 14 residues. CDR1 LNHDA and CDR2 SQIVND come from the germline V gene (reference sequence).